This entry lists 12 T cell receptor beta chains sequenced from one sample in a study of T cells in Graves' hyperthyroidism and ophthalmopathy. What was amplified from RNA transcripts were TCR beta CDR3 regions. First-round RT-PCR targeting the TCR CDR3 was performed with the HTBI primer set. TCRdb re-called the multiplex PCR reads through MiXCR, storing one row per CDR3 protein. The sample has 400,000 to 600,000 distinct CDR3 sequences, about 15% seen once. Sequencing input: blood. Source of these receptors: a woman aged 25 to 39 with Graves' ophthalmopathy.

In this sample, this clonotype turned up many times. This rearrangement joins TRBV28 to TRBJ2-7, with D hard to call. Deletions cut 3 bases from V and 0 bases from J, with 9 bases between. Germline V gene data show CDR1 as MDHEN and CDR2 as SYDVKM. The CDR3 sequence is 14 residues long. The CDR3 sequence: CASSFGRSSYEQYF. In nucleotides, the CDR3 is TGTGCCAGCAGTTTCGGACGGAGCTCCTACGAGCAGTACTTC.

The chain links TRBV7-9 to TRBJ2-1; 7 bases map to TRBD2. The CDR3 runs to 15 residues. With V trimmed by 0 bases and J by 7 bases, 6 bases remained unmatched. The germline CDR1 and CDR2 sequences are SEHNR and FQNEAQ (reference sequence). The CDR3 nucleotides are TGTGCCAGCAGCTTAGCCCTAGCGGCCACTAATGAGCAGTTCTTC. It yields the protein CASSLALAATNEQFF.

Only a few counts were recorded for this clonotype. This chain uses TRBV7-8 with TRBJ1-5, with a possible D match to TRBD1 (6 bases). Germline V gene data show CDR1 as SGHVS and CDR2 as FQNEAQ. This CDR3 has 15 amino acids. Trimming cost V 1 base and J 5 bases, with 12 bases left between them. DNA of the CDR3: TGTGCCAGCAGCTTAGGGGGGACATTCTATCAGCCCCAGCATTTT. It translates to CASSLGGTFYQPQHF.

The chain's CDR3 is CSAGTSGDEQFF. In DNA, the CDR3 is TGCAGTGCGGGGACTAGCGGGGATGAGCAGTTCTTC. V is TRBV20-1 and J is TRBJ2-1, with 13 bases identical to TRBD2. The CDR3 covers 12 residues. The germline V gene encodes CDR1 DFQATT and CDR2 SNEGSKA (reference sequence). The V gene end was trimmed by 6 bases and the J gene end by 8 bases; junction bases not matched to a gene: 1.

V usage is TRBV19 and J usage is TRBJ2-1; 7 bases match TRBD2. Trimming removed 2 bases from V and 4 bases from J; junction bases left unmatched: 8. Germline loops: CDR1 LNHDA, CDR2 SQIVND (reference sequence). The CDR3 runs to 16 residues. In nucleotides, the CDR3 is TGTGCCAGTAGTATATTGGCGGGAGTCGGTTACAATGAGCAGTTCTTC. Residues: CASSILAGVGYNEQFF. Complete variable domain (other parts from reference TRBV19 and TRBJ2-1): DGGITQSPKYLFRKEGQNVTLSCEQNLNHDAMYWYRQDPGQGLRLIYYSQIVNDFQKGDIAEGYSVSREKKESFPLTVTSAQKNPTAFYLCASSILAGVGYNEQFFGPGTRLTVL.

This chain uses TRBV7-6 with TRBJ1-1, with 8 bases matching TRBD1. Germline V gene data show CDR1 as SGHVS and CDR2 as FNYEAQ. V was clipped by 2 bases and J by 5 bases; unmatched bases: 4. The CDR3 length is 14 residues. In nucleotides, the CDR3 is TGTGCCAGCAGCTTACAAGGACAGGGTACTGAAGCTTTCTTT. This encodes CASSLQGQGTEAFF.

The rearrangement links TRBV2 to TRBJ2-2, with a tentative D call TRBD1 (6 bases). From germline, CDR1 is SNHLY and CDR2 FYNNEI. The V gene lost 3 bases and the J gene lost 6 bases, with 14 bases spanning the gap. The CDR3 length is 15 residues. The CDR3 DNA follows: TGTGCCAGCAGTGAGCAAGGGGGAGCGTCCGGGGAGCTGTTTTTT. Its protein is CASSEQGGASGELFF.

This clonotype was detected many times. The rearrangement uses TRBV30 and TRBJ2-1; unclear D gene. Germline V gene lookup returns CDR1 GTSNPN and CDR2 SVGIG (reference sequence). This CDR3 has 12 amino acids. Trimming shortened V by 1 base and J by 12 bases, and 13 bases separated the two germline ends. The CDR3 protein is CAWSAGIKRQFF. Here the CDR3 DNA reads TGTGCCTGGAGTGCTGGGATTAAGAGGCAGTTCTTC. The whole variable domain, filled in from reference TRBV30 and TRBJ2-1, reads SQTIHQWPATLVQPVGSPLSLECTVEGTSNPNLYWYRQAAGRGLQLLFYSVGIGQISSEVPQNLSASRPQDRQFILSSKKLLLSDSGFYLCAWSAGIKRQFFGPGTRLTVL.

The chain recombines TRBV20-1 with TRBJ2-7; the match to TRBD1 covers 9 bases. The germline V gene has CDR1 DFQATT and CDR2 SNEGSKA (reference sequence). Trimming cost V 4 bases and J 4 bases; bases outside gene matches: 5. CDR3 length equals 13 residues. The CDR3 is CSATYRGPYEQYF. CDR3 bases: TGCAGTGCTACTTACAGGGGGCCTTACGAGCAGTACTTC.

This clonotype was found a few times. The genes are TRBV18 and TRBJ2-5; D remains unclear. The CDR3 contains 13 residues. Trimming cost V 2 bases and J 0 bases, with 4 bases left between them. In germline, CDR1 is KGHSH, CDR2 LQKENI. Here the CDR3 reads CASSPTHQETQYF. CDR3 DNA sequence: TGTGCCAGCTCACCAACGCACCAAGAGACCCAGTACTTC.

This clonotype was seen many times. This CDR3 reads CASSWAGLQETQYF. The CDR3, as DNA: TGTGCCAGCAGCTGGGCCGGCCTTCAAGAGACCCAGTACTTC. This chain joins TRBV5-4 and TRBJ2-5; no clear D. This CDR3 is built from 14 residues. The ends were cut back, 3 bases at V and 2 bases at J, with 11 bases in the middle. Germline CDR1 is SGHNT and CDR2 is YYREEE (reference sequence).

The J gene is TRBJ2-1, the V gene TRBV9, with a weak D call TRBD1 (5 bases). The germline gives CDR1 SGDLS, CDR2 YYNGEE. This CDR3 is 14 amino acids long. Trimming cost V 2 bases and J 3 bases, with 9 bases left between them. CDR3 nucleotides: TGTGCCAGCAGCGTGGACACCTACTACAATGAGCAGTTCTTC. It yields the protein CASSVDTYYNEQFF.